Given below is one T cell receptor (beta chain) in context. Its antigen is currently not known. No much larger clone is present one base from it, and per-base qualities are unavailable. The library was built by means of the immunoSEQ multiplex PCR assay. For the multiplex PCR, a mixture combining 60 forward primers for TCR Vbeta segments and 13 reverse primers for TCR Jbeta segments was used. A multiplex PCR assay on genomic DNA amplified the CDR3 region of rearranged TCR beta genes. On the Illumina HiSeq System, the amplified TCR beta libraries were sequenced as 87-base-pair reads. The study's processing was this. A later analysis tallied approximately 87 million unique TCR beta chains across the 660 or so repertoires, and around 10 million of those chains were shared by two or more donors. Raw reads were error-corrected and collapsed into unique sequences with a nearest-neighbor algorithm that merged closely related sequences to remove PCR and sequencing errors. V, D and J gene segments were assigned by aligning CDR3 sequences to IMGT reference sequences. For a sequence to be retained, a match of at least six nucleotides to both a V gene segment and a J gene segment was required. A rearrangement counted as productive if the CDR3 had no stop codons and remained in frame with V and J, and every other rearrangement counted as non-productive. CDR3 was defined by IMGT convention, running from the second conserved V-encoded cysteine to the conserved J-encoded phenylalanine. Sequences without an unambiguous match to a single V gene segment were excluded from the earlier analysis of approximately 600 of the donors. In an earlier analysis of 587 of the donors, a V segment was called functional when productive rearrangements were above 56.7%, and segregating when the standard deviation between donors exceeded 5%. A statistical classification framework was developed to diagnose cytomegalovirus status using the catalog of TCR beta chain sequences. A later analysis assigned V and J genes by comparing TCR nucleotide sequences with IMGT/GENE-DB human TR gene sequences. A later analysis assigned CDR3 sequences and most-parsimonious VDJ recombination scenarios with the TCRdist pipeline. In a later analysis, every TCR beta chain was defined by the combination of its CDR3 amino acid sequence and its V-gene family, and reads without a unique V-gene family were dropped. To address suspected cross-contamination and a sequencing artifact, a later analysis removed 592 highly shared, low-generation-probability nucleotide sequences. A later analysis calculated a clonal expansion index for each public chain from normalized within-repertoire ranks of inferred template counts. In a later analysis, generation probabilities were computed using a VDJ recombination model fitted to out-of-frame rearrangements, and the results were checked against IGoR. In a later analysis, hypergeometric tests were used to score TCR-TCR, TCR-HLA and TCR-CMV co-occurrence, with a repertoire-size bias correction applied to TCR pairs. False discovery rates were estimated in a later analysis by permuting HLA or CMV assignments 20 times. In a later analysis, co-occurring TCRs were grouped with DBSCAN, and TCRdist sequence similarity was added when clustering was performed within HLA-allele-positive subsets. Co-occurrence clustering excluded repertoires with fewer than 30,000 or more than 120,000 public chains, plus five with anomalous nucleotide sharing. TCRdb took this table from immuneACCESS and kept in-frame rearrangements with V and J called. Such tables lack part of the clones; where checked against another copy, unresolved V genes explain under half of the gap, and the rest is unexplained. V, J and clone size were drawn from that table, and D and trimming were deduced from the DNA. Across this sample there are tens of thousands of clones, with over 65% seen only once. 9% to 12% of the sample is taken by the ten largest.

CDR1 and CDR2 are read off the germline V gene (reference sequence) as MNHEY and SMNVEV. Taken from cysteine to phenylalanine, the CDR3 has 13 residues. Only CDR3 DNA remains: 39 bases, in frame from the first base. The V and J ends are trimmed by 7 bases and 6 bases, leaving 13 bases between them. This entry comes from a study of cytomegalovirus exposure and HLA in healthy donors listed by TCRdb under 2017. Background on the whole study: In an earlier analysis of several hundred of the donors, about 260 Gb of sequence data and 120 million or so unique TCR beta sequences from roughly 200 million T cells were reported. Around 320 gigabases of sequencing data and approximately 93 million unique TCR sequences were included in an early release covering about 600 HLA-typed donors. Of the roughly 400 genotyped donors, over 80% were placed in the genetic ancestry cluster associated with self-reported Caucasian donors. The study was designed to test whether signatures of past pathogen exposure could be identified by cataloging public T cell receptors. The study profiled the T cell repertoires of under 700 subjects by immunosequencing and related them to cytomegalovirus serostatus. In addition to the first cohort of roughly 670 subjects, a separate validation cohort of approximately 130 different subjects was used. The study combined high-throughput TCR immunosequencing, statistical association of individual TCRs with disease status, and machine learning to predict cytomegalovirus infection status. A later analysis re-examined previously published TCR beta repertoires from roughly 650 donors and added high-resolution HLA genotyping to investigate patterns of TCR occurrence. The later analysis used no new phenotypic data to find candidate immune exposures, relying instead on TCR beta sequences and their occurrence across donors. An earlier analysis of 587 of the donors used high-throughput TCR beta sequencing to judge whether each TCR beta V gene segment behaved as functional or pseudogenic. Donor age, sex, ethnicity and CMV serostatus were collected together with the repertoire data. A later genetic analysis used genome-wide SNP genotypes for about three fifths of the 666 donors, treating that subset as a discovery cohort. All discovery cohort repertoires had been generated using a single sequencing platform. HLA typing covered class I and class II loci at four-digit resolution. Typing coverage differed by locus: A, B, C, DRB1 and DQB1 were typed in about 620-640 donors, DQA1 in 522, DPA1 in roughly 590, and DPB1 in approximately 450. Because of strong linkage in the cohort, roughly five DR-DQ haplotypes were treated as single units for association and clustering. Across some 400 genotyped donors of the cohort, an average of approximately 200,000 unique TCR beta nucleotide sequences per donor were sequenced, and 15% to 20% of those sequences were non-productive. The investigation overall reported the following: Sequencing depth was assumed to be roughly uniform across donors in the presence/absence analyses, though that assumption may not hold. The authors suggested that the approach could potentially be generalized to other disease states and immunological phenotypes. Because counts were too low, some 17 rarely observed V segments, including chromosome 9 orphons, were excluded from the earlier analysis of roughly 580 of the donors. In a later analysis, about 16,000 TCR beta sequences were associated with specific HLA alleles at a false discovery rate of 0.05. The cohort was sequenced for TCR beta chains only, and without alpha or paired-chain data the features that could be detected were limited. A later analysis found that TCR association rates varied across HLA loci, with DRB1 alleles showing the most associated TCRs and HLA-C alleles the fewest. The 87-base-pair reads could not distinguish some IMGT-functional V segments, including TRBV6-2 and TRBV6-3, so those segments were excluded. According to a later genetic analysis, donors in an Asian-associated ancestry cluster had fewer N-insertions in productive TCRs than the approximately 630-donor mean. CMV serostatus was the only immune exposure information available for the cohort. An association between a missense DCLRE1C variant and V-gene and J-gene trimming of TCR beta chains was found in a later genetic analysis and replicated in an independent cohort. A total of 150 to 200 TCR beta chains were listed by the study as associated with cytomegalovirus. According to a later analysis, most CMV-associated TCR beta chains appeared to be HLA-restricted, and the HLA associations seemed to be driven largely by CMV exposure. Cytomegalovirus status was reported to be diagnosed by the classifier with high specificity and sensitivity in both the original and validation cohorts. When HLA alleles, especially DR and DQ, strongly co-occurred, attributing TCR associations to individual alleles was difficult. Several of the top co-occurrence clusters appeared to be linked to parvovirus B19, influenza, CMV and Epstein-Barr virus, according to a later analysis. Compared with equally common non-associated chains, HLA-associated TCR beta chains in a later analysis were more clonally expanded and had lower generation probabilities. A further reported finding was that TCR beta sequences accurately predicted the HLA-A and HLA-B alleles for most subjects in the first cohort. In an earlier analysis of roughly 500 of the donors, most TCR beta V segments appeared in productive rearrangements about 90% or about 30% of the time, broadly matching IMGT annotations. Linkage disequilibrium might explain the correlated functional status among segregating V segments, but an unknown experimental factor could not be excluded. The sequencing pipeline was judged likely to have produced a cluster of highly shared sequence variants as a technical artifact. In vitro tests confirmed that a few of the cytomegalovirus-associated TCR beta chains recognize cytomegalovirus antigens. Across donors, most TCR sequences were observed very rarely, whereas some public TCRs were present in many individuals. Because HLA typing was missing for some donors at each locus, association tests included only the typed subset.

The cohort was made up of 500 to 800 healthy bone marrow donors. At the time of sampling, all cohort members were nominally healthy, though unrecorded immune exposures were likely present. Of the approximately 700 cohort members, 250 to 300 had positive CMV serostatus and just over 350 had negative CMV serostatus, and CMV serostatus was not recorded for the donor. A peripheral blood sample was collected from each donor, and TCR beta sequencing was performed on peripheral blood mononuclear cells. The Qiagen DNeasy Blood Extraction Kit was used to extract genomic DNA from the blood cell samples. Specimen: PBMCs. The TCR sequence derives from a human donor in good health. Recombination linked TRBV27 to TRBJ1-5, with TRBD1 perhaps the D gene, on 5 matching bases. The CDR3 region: CASTFRVGQPQHF. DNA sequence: TGTGCCAGCACCTTCAGGGTAGGTCAGCCCCAGCATTTT.